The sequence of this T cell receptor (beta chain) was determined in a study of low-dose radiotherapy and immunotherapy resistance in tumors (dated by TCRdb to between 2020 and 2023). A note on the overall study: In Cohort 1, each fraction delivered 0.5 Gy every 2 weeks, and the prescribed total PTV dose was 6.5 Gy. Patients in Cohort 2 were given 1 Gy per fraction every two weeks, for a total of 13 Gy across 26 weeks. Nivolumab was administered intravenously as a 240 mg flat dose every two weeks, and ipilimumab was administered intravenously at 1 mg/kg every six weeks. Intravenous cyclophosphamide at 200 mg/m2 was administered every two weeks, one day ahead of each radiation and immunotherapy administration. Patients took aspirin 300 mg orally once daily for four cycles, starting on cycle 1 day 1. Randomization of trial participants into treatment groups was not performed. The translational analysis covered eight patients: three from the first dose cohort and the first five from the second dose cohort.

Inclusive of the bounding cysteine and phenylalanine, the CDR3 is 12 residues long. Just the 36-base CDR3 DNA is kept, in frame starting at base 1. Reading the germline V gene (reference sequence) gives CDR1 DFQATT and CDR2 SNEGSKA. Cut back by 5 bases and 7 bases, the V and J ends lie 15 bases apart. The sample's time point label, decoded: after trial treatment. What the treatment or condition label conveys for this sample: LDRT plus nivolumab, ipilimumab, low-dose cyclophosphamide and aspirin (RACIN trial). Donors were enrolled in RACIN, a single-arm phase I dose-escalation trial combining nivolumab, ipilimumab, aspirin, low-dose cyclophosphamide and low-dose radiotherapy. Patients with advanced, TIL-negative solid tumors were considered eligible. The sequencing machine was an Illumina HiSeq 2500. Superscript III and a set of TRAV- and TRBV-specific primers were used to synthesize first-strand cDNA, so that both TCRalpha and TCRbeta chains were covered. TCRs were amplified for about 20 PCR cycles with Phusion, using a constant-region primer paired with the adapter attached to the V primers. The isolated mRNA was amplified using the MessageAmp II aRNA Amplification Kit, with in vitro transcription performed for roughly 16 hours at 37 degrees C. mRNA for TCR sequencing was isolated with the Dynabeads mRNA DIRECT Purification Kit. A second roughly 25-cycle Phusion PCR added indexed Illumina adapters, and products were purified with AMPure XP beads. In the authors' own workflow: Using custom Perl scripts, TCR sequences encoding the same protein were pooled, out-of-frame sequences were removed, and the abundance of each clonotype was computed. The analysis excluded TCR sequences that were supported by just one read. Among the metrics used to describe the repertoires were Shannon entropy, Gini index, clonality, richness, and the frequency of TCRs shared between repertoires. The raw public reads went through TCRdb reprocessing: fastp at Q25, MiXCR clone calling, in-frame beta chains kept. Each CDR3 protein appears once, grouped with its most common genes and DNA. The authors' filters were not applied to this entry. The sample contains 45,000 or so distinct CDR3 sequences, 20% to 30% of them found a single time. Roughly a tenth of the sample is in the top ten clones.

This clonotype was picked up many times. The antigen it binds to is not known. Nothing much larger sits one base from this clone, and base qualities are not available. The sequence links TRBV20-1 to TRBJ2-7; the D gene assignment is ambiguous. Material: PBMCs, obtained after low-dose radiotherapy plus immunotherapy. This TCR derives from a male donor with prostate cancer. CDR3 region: CSAGKQDGEQYF. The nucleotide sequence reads TGCAGTGCTGGCAAACAAGACGGAGAGCAGTACTTC.